A selection of T cell receptor beta chains follows, all from one sample in a study of shared clonotypes between healthy human individuals. Repertoires were generated with immunoSEQ multiplex PCR, while TCRdb's copy carries only in-frame clones and drops some. This sample yields 600,000 to 750,000 clones, of which roughly 72% are seen a single time; under 2% belongs to the top ten. Sequencing was carried out using memory CD4+ T cells sorted from blood. These receptors were collected from a woman aged 30 to 39 in good health. CDR3s include the opening cysteine and the closing phenylalanine or tryptophan. D genes are given only for firm matches. For some rows the clone size is stated as once, few or many, or as a class when expanded; others skip it.

>TRBD2|TRBJ2-7|TRBV4-1|.
CASSHGGGTYEQYF
TGCGCCAGCAGCCATGGCGGGGGAACCTACGAGCAGTACTTC
>.|TRBJ1-1|TRBV11-2|once
CASSLDRGRVAFF
TGTGCCAGCAGCTTGGATCGGGGAAGGGTAGCTTTCTTT
>.|TRBJ1-4|TRBV9|.
CASSVEGLSNEKLFF
TGTGCCAGCAGCGTAGAGGGTCTGTCTAATGAAAAACTGTTTTTT
>.|TRBJ1-5|TRBV6-6|once
CASSRTADSNQPQHF
TGTGCCAGCAGTAGGACTGCTGATAGCAATCAGCCCCAGCATTTT
>.|TRBJ1-1|TRBV29-1|.
CSARSGGDTEAFF
TGCAGCGCCCGGAGCGGGGGGGACACTGAAGCTTTCTTT
>TRBD1|TRBJ2-1|TRBV7-6|.
CASSRYWTGQGHNEQFF
TGTGCCAGCAGCCGATACTGGACGGGACAGGGACACAATGAGCAGTTCTTC
>.|TRBJ2-1|TRBV15|.
CATSRPNRGLASLYNEQFF
TGTGCCACCAGCCGACCTAACAGGGGACTCGCTTCGCTCTACAATGAGCAGTTCTTC
>TRBD1|TRBJ1-2|TRBV27|.
CASSLSIGTGVGYTF
TGTGCCAGCAGTTTATCCATCGGGACAGGGGTTGGCTACACCTTC
>TRBD2|TRBJ2-1|TRBV15|.
CATSSDRLAGYNEQFF
TGTGCCACCAGCAGCGATAGACTAGCGGGTTACAATGAGCAGTTCTTC
>TRBD2|TRBJ2-1|TRBV2|few
CASRETGTSHNEQFF
TGTGCCAGCAGGGAAACCGGGACTAGCCACAATGAGCAGTTCTTC
>.|TRBJ1-2|TRBV2|many
CASSFGQTGYTF
TGTGCCAGCAGTTTCGGACAGACTGGCTACACCTTC
>.|TRBJ2-3|TRBV19|.
CASSILTSRDTQYF
TGTGCCAGTAGTATTCTGACTAGTCGAGATACGCAGTATTTT
>.|TRBJ1-2|TRBV28|.
CASSSPAGGYTF
TGTGCCAGCAGTTCCCCAGCCGGGGGCTACACCTTC
>.|TRBJ1-3|TRBV4-1|.
CASSQVFGEKGNTIYF
TGCGCCAGCAGCCAAGTGTTTGGGGAAAAGGGAAACACCATATATTTT
>.|TRBJ2-1|TRBV4-2|.
CASSQDYTSLSYNEQFF
TGTGCCAGCAGCCAAGATTACACGAGTCTCTCCTACAATGAGCAGTTCTTC